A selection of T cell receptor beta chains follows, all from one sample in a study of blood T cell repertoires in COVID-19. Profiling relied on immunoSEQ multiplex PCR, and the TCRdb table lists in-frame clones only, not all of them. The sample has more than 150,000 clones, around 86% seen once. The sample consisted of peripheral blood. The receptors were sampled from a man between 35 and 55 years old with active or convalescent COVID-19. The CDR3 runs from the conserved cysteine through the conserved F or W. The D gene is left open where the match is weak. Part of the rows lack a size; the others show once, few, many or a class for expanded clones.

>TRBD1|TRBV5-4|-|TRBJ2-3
TGTGCCAGCAGCGACCGGCGACAGGGAGAGGGGGATACGCAGTATTTT
CASSDRRQGEGDTQYF
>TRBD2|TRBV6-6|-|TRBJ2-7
TGTGCCAGCGGTACGGGAGGGTTCGAGCAGTACTTC
CASGTGGFEQYF
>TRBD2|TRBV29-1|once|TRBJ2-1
TGCAGCGTTGCGACTAGCGGGACCTACAATGAGCAGTTCTTC
CSVATSGTYNEQFF
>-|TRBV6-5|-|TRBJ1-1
TGTGCCAGCAGTTACGCTGGCGGGAACACTGAAGCTTTCTTT
CASSYAGGNTEAFF
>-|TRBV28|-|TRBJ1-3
TGTGCCAGCAGTTTATCAGGGGTTGGAAACACCATATATTTT
CASSLSGVGNTIYF
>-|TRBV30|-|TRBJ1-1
TGTGCGTGGGATAGACGGGATGAAGCTTTCTTT
CAWDRRDEAFF
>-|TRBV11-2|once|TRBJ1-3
TGTGCCAGCAGCTTGGCATCTGGAAACACCATATATTTT
CASSLASGNTIYF
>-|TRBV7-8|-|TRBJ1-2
TGTGCCAGCAGCAAAGAGGACAGCGGCTATGGCTACACCTTC
CASSKEDSGYGYTF
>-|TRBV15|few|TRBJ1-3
TGTGCCACCAGCAGGAGAGGTGGAAACACCATATATTTT
CATSRRGGNTIYF
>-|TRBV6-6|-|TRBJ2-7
TGTGCCAGCAAACAGGACTACGAGCAGTACTTC
CASKQDYEQYF
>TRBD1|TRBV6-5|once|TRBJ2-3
TGTGCCAGCGGACAGGTCAGCACAGATACGCAGTATTTT
CASGQVSTDTQYF
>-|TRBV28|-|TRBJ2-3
TGTGCCAGCAGGGGAGCGGATACGCAGTATTTT
CASRGADTQYF
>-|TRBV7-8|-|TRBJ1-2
TGTGCCAGCAGCAACAGCTATGGCTACACCTTC
CASSNSYGYTF
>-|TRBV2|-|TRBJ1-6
TGTGCAAGCGGGAGGTCAGGCATTGAGACCCTCCACTTT
CASGRSGIETLHF